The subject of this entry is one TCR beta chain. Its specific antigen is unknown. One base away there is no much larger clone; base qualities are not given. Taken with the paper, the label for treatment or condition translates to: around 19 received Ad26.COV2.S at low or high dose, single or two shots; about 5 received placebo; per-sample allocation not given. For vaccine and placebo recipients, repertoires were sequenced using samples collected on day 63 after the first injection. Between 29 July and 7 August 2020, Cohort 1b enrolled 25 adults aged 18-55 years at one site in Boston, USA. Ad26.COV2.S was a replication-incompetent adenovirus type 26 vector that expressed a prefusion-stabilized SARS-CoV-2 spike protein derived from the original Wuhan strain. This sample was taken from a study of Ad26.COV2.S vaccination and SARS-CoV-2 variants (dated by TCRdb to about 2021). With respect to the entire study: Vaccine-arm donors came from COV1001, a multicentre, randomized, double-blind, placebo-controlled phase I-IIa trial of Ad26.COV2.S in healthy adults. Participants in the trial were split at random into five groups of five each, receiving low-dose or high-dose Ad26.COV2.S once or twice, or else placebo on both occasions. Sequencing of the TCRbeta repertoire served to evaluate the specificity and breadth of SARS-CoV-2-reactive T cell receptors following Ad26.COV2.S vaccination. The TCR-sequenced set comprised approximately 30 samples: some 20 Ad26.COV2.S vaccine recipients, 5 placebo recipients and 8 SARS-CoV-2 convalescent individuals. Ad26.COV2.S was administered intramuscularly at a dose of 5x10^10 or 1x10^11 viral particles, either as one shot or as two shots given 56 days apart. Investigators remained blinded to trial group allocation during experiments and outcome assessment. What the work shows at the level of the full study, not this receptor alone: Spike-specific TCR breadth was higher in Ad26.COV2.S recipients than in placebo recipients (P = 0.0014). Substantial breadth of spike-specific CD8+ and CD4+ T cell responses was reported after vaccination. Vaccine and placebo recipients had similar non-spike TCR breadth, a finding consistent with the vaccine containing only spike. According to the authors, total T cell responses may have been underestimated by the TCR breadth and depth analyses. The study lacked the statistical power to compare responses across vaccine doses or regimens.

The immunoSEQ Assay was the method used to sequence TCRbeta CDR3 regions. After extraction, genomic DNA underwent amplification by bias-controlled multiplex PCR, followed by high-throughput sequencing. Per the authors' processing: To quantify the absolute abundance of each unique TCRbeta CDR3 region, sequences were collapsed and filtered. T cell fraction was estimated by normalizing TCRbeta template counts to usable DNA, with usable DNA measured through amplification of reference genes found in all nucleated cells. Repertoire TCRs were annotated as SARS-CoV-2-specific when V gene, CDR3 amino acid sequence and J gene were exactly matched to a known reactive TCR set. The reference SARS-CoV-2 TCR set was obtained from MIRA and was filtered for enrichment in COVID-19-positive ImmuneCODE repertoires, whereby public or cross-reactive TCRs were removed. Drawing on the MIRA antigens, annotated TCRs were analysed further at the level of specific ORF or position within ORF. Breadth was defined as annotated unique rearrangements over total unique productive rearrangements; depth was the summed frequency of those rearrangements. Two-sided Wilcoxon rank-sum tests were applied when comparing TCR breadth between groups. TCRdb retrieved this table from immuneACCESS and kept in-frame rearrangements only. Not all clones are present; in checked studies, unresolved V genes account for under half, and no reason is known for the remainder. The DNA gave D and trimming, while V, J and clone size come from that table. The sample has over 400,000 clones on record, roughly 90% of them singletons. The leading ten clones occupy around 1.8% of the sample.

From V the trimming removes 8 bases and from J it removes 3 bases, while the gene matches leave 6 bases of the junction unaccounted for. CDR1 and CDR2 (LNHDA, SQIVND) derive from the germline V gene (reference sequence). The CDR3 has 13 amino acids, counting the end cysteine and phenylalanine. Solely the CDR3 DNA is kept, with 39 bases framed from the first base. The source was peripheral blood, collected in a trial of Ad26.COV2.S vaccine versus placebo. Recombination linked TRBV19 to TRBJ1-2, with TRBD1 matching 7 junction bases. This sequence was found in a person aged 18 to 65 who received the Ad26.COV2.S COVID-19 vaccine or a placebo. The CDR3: CASRPQGYYGYTF. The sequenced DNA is TGTGCCAGTCGCCCACAGGGGTACTATGGCTACACCTTC.